The following is a T cell receptor beta chain sequence with its context. Its antigen is not known. This sample stems from a study of T cells expressing NK-cell markers. The germline CDR1 and CDR2 sequences are MNHEY and SVGAGI. The CDR3 is 15 residues long. TCRdb re-called the 5' RACE reads; one entry per CDR3 protein, DNA not given. This table holds hundreds of thousands of distinct CDR3 sequences. Study outcomes and limitations: Of the CD8+ T cells in about 6 donors, roughly 1.0-7.0% belonged to dominant NKG2C+ clonotypes. Dominance of the CD3+CD56-NKG2C+ fraction by these clonotypes also held in a handful of donors.

Specimen: blood T cells: a sorted CD56 or NKG2C T cell subset, CD4+ or CD8+ T cells, or bulk PBMC T cells (not recorded which). This chain connects TRBV6-5 to TRBJ2-1; the D call of TRBD2 rests on TCRdb alone, since no DNA is present to check it. The sequence was collected from a man aged 18 to 30 in good health. This chain's CDR3 is CASSLRTSIYNEQFF.